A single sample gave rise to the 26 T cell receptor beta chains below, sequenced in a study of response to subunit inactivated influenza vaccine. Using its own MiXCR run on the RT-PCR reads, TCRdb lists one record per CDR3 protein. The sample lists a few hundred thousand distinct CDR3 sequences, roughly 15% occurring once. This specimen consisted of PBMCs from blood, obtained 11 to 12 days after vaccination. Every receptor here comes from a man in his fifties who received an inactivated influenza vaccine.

The CDR3 loop is CASSVALGPQETQYF. DNA of the CDR3: TGTGCCAGCAGCGTAGCTTTGGGGCCACAAGAGACCCAGTACTTC. The rearrangement joins TRBV9 to TRBJ2-5; weak D call: TRBD1 (5 bases). V lost 0 bases, J lost 2 bases, and 11 bases lay in between. Germline loops: CDR1 SGDLS, CDR2 YYNGEE. This CDR3 contains 15 residues. The full variable domain, rest sourced from reference TRBV9 and TRBJ2-5, is DSGVTQTPKHLITATGQRVTLRCSPRSGDLSVYWYQQSLDQGLQFLIQYYNGEERAKGNILERFSAQQFPDLHSELNLSSLELGDSALYFCASSVALGPQETQYFGPGTRLLVL.

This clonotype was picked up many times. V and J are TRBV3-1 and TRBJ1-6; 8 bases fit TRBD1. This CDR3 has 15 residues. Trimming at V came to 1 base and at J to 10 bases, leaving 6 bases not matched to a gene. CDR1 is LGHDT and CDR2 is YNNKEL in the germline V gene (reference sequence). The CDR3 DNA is TGTGCCAGCAGCCAAGGACAGGGGCCGTTCTCACCCCTCCACTTT. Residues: CASSQGQGPFSPLHF.

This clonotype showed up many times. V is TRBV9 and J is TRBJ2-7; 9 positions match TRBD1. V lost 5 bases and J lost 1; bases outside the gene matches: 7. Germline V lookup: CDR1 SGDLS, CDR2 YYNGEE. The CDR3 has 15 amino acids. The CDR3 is CASSPGQGSSYEQYF. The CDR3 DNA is TGTGCCAGCAGTCCGGGACAGGGTTCATCCTACGAGCAGTACTTC.

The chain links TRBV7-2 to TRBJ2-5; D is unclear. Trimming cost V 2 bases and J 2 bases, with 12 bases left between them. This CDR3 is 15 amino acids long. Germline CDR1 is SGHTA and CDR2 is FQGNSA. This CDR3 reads CASSLNAVPQETQYF. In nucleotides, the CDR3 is TGTGCCAGCAGCTTAAACGCGGTTCCTCAAGAGACCCAGTACTTC.

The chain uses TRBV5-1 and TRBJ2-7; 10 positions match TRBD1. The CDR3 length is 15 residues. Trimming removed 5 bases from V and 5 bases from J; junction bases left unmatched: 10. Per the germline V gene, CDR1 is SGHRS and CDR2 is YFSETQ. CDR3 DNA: TGCGCCAGCAGAAATGGACAGGGGGGCACCCACGAGCAGTACTTC. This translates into CASRNGQGGTHEQYF.

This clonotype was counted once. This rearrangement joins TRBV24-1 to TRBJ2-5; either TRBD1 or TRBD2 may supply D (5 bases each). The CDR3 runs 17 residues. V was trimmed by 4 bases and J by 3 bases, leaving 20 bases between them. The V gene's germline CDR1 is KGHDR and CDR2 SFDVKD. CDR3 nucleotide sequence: TGTGCCACCAGTGACGGGTCGGTTCCCTGGGGGAAAGAGACCCAGTACTTC. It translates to CATSDGSVPWGKETQYF.

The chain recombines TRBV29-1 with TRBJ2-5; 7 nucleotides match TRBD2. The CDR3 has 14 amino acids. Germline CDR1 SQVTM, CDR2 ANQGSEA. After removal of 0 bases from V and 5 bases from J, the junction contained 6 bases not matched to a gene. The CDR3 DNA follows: TGCAGCGTTGAAGATTGGGTGGGAGGGGAGACCCAGTACTTC. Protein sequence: CSVEDWVGGETQYF.

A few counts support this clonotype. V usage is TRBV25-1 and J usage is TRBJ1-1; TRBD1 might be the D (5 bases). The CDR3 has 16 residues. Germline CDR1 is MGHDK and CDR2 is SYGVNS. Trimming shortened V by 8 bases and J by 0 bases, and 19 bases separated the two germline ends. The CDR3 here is CASRTRDVVLNTEAFF. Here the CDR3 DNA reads TGTGCCAGCCGCACCCGGGACGTTGTCCTGAACACTGAAGCTTTCTTT.

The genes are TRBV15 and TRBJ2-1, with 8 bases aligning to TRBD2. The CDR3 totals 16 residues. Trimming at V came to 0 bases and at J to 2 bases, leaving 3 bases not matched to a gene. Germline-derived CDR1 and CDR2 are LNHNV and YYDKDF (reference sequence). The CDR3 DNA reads TGTGCCACCAGCAGAGATCGGGGGGGACCCTACAATGAGCAGTTCTTC. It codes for CATSRDRGGPYNEQFF. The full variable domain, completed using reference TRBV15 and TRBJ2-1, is DAMVIQNPRYQVTQFGKPVTLSCSQTLNHNVMYWYQQKSSQAPKLLFHYYDKDFNNEADTPDNFQSRRPNTSFCFLDIRSPGLGDTAMYLCATSRDRGGPYNEQFFGPGTRLTVL.

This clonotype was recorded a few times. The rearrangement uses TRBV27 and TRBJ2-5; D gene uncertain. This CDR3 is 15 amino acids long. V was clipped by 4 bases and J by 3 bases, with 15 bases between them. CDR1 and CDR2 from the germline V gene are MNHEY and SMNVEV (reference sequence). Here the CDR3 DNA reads TGTGCCAGCAGTTCCCACTGGATGTTCGAAGAGACCCAGTACTTC. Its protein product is CASSSHWMFEETQYF.

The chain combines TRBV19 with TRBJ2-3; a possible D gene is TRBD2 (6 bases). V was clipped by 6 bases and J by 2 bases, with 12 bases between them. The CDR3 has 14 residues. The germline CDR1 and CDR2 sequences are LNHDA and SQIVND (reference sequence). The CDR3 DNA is TGTGCCAGTAGATCCCGGGACTTCACAGATACGCAGTATTTT. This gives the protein CASRSRDFTDTQYF.

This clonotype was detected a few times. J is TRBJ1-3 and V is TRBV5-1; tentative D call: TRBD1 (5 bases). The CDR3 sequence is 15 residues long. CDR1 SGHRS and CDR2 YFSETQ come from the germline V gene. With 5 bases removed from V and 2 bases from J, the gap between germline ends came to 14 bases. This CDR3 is CASSVRGGAGNTIYF. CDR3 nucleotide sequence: TGCGCCAGCAGTGTTAGGGGAGGTGCTGGAAACACCATATATTTT.

The CDR3 region has the DNA TGTGCCAGCAGCCAGAATATTTGGGATACGCAGTATTTT. As protein: CASSQNIWDTQYF. The V and J genes are TRBV4-2 and TRBJ2-3, with D hard to call. Germline lookup yields CDR1 LGHNA and CDR2 YNFKEQ. There are 13 residues in the CDR3. V was cut by 3 bases and J by 6 bases, with 10 bases left in between.

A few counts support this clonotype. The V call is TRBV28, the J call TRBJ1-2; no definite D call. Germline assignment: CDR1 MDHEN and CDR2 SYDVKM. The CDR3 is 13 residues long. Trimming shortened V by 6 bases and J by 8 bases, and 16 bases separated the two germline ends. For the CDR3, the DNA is TGTGCCAGCAGCCCGACCGGGGATCGGGGCTACACCTTC. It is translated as CASSPTGDRGYTF.

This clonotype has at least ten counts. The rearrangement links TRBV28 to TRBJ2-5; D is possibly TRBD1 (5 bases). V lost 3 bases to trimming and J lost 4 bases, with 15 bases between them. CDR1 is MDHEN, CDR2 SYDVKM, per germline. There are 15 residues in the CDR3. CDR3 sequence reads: CASSFLSGSRETQYF. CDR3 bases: TGTGCCAGCAGTTTCCTTTCAGGGTCCCGAGAGACCCAGTACTTC.

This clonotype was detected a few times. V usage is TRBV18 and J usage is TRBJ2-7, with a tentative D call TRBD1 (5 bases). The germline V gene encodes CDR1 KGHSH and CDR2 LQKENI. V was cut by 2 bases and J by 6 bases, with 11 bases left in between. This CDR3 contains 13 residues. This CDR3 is CASSPSRVGEQYF. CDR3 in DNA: TGTGCCAGCTCACCATCCAGGGTGGGCGAGCAGTACTTC.

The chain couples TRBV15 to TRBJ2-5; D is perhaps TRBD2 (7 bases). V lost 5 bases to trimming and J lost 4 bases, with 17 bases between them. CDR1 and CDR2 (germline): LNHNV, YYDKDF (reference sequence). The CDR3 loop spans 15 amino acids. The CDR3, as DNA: TGTGCCACCAGCGGAAGGTCCGGGGGGCGAGAGACCCAGTACTTC. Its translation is CATSGRSGGRETQYF. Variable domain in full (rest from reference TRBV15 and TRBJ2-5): DAMVIQNPRYQVTQFGKPVTLSCSQTLNHNVMYWYQQKSSQAPKLLFHYYDKDFNNEADTPDNFQSRRPNTSFCFLDIRSPGLGDTAMYLCATSGRSGGRETQYFGPGTRLLVL.

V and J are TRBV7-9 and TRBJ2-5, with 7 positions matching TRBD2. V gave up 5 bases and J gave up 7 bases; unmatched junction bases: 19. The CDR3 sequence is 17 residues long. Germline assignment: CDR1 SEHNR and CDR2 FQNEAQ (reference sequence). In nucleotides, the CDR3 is TGTGCCAGCAGCCCCCAATTAGTGGCTAGCGGTCTGGGGACCCAGTACTTC. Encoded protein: CASSPQLVASGLGTQYF.

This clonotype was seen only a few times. The CDR3 is CASSVTGRASPLHF. The CDR3, as DNA: TGTGCCAGCAGCGTGACAGGGCGGGCTTCACCCCTCCACTTT. J is TRBJ1-6 and V is TRBV3-1, with 7 bases fitting TRBD1. The J segment lost 9 bases and the V segment lost 5 bases, leaving 7 bases of the junction unmatched. The CDR3 covers 14 residues. The V gene's germline CDR1 is LGHDT and CDR2 YNNKEL (reference sequence).

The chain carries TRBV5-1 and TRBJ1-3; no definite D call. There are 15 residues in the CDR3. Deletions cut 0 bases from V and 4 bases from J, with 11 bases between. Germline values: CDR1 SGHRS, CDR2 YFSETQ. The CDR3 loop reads CASSLDPLGGNTIYF. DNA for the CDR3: TGCGCCAGCAGCTTGGATCCGCTTGGAGGAAACACCATATATTTT.

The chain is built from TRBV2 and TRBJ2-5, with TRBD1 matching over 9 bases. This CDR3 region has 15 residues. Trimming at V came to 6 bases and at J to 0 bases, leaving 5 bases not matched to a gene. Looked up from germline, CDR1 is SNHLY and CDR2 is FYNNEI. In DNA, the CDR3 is TGTGCCAGCAGCAGTACAGGGGGCTACCAAGAGACCCAGTACTTC. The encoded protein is CASSSTGGYQETQYF.

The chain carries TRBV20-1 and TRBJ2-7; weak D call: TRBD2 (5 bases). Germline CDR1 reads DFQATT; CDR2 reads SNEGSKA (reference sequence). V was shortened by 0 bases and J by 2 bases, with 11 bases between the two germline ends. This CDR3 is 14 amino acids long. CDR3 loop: CSARDLKRTYEQYF. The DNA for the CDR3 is TGCAGTGCTAGAGATTTGAAGCGGACCTACGAGCAGTACTTC.

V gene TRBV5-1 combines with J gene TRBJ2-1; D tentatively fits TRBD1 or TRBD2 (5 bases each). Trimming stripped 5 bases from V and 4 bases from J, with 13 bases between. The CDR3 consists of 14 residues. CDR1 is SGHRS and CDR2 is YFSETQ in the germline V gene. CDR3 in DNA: TGCGCCAGCAGTTGGGACCGAGCTTACAATGAGCAGTTCTTC. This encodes CASSWDRAYNEQFF. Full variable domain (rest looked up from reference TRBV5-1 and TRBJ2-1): KAGVTQTPRYLIKTRGQQVTLSCSPISGHRSVSWYQQTPGQGLQFLFEYFSETQRNKGNFPGRFSGRQFSNSRSEMNVSTLELGDSALYLCASSWDRAYNEQFFGPGTRLTVL.

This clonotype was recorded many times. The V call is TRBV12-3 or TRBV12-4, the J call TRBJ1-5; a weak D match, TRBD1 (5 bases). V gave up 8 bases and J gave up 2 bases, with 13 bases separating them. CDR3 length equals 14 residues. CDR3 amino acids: CASGRREGNQPQHF. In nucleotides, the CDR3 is TGTGCCAGCGGGCGCAGGGAGGGCAATCAGCCCCAGCATTTT.

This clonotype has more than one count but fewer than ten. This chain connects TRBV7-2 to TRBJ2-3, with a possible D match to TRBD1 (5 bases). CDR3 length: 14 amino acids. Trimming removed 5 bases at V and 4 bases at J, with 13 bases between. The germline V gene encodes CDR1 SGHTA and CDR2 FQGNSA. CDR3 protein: CASSSQGPPDTQYF. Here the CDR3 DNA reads TGTGCCAGCAGCAGTCAGGGCCCGCCAGATACGCAGTATTTT.

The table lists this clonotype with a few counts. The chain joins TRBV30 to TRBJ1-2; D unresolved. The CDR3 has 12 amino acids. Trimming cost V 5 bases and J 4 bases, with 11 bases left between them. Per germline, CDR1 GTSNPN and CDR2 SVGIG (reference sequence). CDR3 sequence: CAWLQRIYGYTF. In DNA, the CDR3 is TGTGCCTGGCTGCAACGGATCTATGGCTACACCTTC.